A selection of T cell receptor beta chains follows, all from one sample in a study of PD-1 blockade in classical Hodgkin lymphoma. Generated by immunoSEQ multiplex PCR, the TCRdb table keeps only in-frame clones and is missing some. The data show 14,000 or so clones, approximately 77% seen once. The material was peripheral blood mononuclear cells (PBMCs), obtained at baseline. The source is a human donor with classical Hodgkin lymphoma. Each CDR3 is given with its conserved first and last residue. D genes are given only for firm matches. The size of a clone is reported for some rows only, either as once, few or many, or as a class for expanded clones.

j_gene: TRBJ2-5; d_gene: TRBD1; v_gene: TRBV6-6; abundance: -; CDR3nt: TGTGCCAGCACCACGCTGGGACAGGGTGCACAAGAGACCCAGTACTTC; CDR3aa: CASTTLGQGAQETQYF
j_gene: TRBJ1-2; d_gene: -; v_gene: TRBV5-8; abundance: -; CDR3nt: TGTGCCAGCAGCTTCCGATGGATAGTAGGCTACACCTTC; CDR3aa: CASSFRWIVGYTF
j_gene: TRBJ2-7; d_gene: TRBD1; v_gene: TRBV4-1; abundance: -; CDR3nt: TGCGCCAGCAGCCCCCGACAGGGGATGTACGAGCAGTACTTC; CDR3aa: CASSPRQGMYEQYF
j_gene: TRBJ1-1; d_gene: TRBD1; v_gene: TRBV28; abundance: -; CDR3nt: TGTGCCAGCAGTTTAGGGGACAGGGCCTCTTGGACTGAAGCTTTCTTT; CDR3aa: CASSLGDRASWTEAFF
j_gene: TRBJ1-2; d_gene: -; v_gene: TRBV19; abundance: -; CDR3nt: TGTGCCAGTAGTCGTAACGATGGTGGCTACACCTTC; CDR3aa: CASSRNDGGYTF
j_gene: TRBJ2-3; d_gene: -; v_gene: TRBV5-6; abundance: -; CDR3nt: TGTGCCAGCAGTCCGGACGGTAGCTCCACAGATACGCAGTATTTT; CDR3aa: CASSPDGSSTDTQYF
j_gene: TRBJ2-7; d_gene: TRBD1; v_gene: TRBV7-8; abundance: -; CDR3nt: TGTGCCAGCAGCTTAGGAGGACAGGGTATCTACGAGCAGTACTTC; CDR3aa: CASSLGGQGIYEQYF
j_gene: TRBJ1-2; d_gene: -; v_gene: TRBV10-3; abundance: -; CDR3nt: TGTGCCATCAGGGACAGATCCGCTTCTGGGGGCTACACCTTC; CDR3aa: CAIRDRSASGGYTF
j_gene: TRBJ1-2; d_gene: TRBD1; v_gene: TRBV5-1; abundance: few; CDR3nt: TGCGCCAGCACCGGGACAGGGACATATGGCTACACCTTC; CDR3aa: CASTGTGTYGYTF
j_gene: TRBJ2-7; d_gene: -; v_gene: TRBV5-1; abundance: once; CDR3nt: TGCGCCAGCAGCTTGGCCAATGCTGGGGGTGAGCAGTACTTC; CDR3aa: CASSLANAGGEQYF
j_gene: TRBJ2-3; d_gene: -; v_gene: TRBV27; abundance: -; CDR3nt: TGTGCCAGCAGTTTACTAGCAACAGATACGCAGTATTTT; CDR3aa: CASSLLATDTQYF
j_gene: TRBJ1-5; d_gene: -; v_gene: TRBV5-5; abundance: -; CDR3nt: TGTGCCAGCAGCTTGATGCCCGATCAGCCCCAGCATTTT; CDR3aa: CASSLMPDQPQHF
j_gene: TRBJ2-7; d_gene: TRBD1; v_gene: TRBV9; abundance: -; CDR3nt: TGTGCCAGCAGCGTCGGGACAGCTCTGGGCGAGCAGTACTTC; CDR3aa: CASSVGTALGEQYF
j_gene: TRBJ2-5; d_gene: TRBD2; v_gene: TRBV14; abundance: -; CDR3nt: TGTGCCAGCAGTCCCCTAGCGGGGGGCCCCCGGGAGACCCAGTACTTC; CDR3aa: CASSPLAGGPRETQYF
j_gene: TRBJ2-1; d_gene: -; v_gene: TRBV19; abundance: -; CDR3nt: TGTGCCAGTAGTATAGCTCAGGGGCCAGAGCAGTTCTTC; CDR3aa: CASSIAQGPEQFF
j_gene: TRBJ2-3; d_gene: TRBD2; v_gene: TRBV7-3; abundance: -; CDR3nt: TGTGCCAGCAGCCGGGGACTAGCGACAGATACGCAGTATTTT; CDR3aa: CASSRGLATDTQYF
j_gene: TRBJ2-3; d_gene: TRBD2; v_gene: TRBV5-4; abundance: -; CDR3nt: TGTGCCAGCAGCCCACCCGGGACTAGCGGCACAGATACGCAGTATTTT; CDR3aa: CASSPPGTSGTDTQYF
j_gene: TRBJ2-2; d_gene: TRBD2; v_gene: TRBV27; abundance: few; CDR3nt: TGTGCCAGCGTGTATTCTAAACTAGCGGGTTGGGCCGGGGAGCTGTTTTTT; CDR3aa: CASVYSKLAGWAGELFF
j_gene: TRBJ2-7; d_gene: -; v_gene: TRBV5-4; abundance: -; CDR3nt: TGTGCCAGCAGCTTGAATACCTACGAGCAGTACTTC; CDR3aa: CASSLNTYEQYF
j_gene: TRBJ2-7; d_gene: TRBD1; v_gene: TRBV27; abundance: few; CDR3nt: TGTGCCAGCACTACAGGGGACAACCCCCGAGGCGAGCAGTACTTC; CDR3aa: CASTTGDNPRGEQYF
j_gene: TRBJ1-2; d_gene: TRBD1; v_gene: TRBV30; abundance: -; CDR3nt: TGTGCCTGGAGTAAGTCCCTTACCGACAGGGCGAAGAGGGTTGACTATGGCTACACCTTC; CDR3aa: CAWSKSLTDRAKRVDYGYTF
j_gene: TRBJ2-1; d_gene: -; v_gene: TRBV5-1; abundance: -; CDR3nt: TGCGCCAGCAGCTTGCTTGACGGAGGGGTCGATGAGCAGTTCTTC; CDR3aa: CASSLLDGGVDEQFF